Listed below are T cell receptor beta chains from one sample, sequenced in a study of T cell changes during pregnancy in multiple sclerosis. TCRdb keeps only in-frame clones here, not all; method: immunoSEQ multiplex PCR. The sample records about 40,000 clones, about 92% being singletons. The sample was CD8+ T cells from peripheral blood mononuclear cells, taken in the first trimester of pregnancy. Every receptor here comes from a female donor with multiple sclerosis, enrolled in a pregnancy study. The CDR3 runs from the conserved cysteine through the conserved F or W. D genes are given only for firm matches. Not all rows give a size; the values are once, few, many and, for expanded clones, a class.

CDR3aa | CDR3nt | j_gene | v_gene | abundance | d_gene
CASTTVPRAGGVTDTQYF | TGCGCCAGCACCACCGTCCCCCGGGCAGGGGGAGTCACAGATACGCAGTATTTT | TRBJ2-3 | TRBV4-1 | . | TRBD1
CASSELVPVRSPLHF | TGTGCCAGCAGTGAATTGGTACCGGTACGATCACCCCTCCACTTT | TRBJ1-6 | TRBV25-1 | . | .
CASSPSVVNTEAFF | TGCGCCAGCAGCCCTAGCGTTGTGAACACTGAAGCTTTCTTT | TRBJ1-1 | TRBV4-1 | medium-sized | .
CASSSAGGIPDTQYF | TGTGCCAGCAGCTCGGCGGGAGGTATCCCAGATACGCAGTATTTT | TRBJ2-3 | TRBV5-4 | . | TRBD2
CASSYEVSTDTQYF | TGTGCCAGCAGTTACGAGGTCAGCACAGATACGCAGTATTTT | TRBJ2-3 | TRBV6-6 | . | .
CASSLGHNGYTF | TGTGCCAGCAGCTTAGGACATAATGGCTACACCTTC | TRBJ1-2 | TRBV13 | . | .
CASTPRGGPTDTQYF | TGTGCCAGCACCCCGAGGGGGGGGCCGACAGATACGCAGTATTTT | TRBJ2-3 | TRBV7-2 | . | .
CASSFGHREELSNQPQHF | TGTGCCAGCAGCTTCGGTCATCGGGAGGAGCTGAGCAATCAGCCCCAGCATTTT | TRBJ1-5 | TRBV5-5 | . | .
CASSHGGEGQPQHF | TGCGCCAGCAGCCATGGCGGGGAGGGACAGCCCCAGCATTTT | TRBJ1-5 | TRBV5-1 | . | .
CASNNRGRSYEQYF | TGTGCCAGCAATAACAGGGGGCGAAGCTACGAGCAGTACTTC | TRBJ2-7 | TRBV27 | . | TRBD1
CATSPRTGGSDTQYF | TGTGCCACCAGCCCCCGAACGGGGGGGTCAGATACGCAGTATTTT | TRBJ2-3 | TRBV15 | . | TRBD2
CASSPGGENYGYTF | TGTGCCAGCAGCCCAGGGGGTGAGAACTATGGCTACACCTTC | TRBJ1-2 | TRBV9 | . | TRBD1
CAWEQGVHNSPLHF | TGTGCCTGGGAACAGGGAGTCCATAATTCACCCCTCCACTTT | TRBJ1-6 | TRBV30 | . | .
CASSPPGGFEKLFF | TGTGCCAGCAGTCCTCCAGGGGGGTTTGAAAAACTGTTTTTT | TRBJ1-4 | TRBV27 | . | TRBD1
CASSLTGESNQPQHF | TGCGCCAGCAGCCTCACAGGGGAGAGCAATCAGCCCCAGCATTTT | TRBJ1-5 | TRBV5-1 | . | TRBD1
CASSGGTELGERSYNEQFF | TGTGCCAGCAGCGGCGGGACAGAACTCGGGGAGAGATCCTACAATGAGCAGTTCTTC | TRBJ2-1 | TRBV5-8 | . | .
CASSSYRATNEKLFF | TGTGCCAGCAGTTCGTACAGGGCCACAAATGAAAAACTGTTTTTT | TRBJ1-4 | TRBV6-5 | . | .
CASKAAGADGYTF | TGTGCCAGTAAGGCCGCAGGGGCGGACGGCTACACCTTC | TRBJ1-2 | TRBV19 | . | .
CASSIVLAGGDTQYF | TGTGCCAGTAGTATTGTCCTAGCGGGGGGAGATACGCAGTATTTT | TRBJ2-3 | TRBV19 | . | TRBD2
CASSEYFSSGRYEQYF | TGTGCCAGCAGTGAATATTTTAGCAGCGGACGATACGAGCAGTACTTC | TRBJ2-7 | TRBV25-1 | . | .
CASSLEEQFF | TGTGCCAGCAGCTTGGAGGAGCAGTTCTTC | TRBJ2-1 | TRBV11-2 | . | .
CASSIPRYGYTF | TGTGCCAGCAGCATTCCCCGTTATGGCTACACCTTC | TRBJ1-2 | TRBV21-1 | medium-sized | .
CAIGREGGSGGYEQYF | TGTGCCATCGGCCGGGAGGGGGGCAGCGGGGGCTACGAGCAGTACTTC | TRBJ2-7 | TRBV10-3 | . | TRBD2
CASPLEGGERRETQYF | TGTGCTAGCCCCCTCGAAGGGGGGGAGAGGCGAGAGACCCAGTACTTC | TRBJ2-5 | TRBV7-7 | . | .
CASSYRLEGYYGYTF | TGTGCCAGCAGTTACAGGTTGGAGGGGTACTATGGCTACACCTTC | TRBJ1-2 | TRBV5-5 | . | .
CASSPHTGGYEQYF | TGTGCCAGCAGTCCCCATACGGGTGGCTACGAGCAGTACTTC | TRBJ2-7 | TRBV27 | . | .
CATRRSTEAFF | TGTGCCACCAGACGGAGCACTGAAGCTTTCTTT | TRBJ1-1 | TRBV27 | . | .
CASSQAILAGYNEQFF | TGTGCCAGCAGCCAAGCGATTCTAGCGGGATACAATGAGCAGTTCTTC | TRBJ2-1 | TRBV14 | . | TRBD2
CATSRRQGQGDQPQHF | TGTGCCACCAGCAGGAGACAGGGGCAAGGGGATCAGCCCCAGCATTTT | TRBJ1-5 | TRBV15 | . | TRBD1
CASSVDRGNEQFF | TGTGCCAGCAGCGTGGACAGGGGGAATGAGCAGTTCTTC | TRBJ2-1 | TRBV5-5 | . | TRBD1
CASSLEGGETQYF | TGTGCCAGCAGCTTGGAAGGGGGCGAGACCCAGTACTTC | TRBJ2-5 | TRBV5-6 | . | TRBD1
CASSIGTGGNYGYTF | TGTGCCAGCAGCATAGGGACAGGGGGTAACTATGGCTACACCTTC | TRBJ1-2 | TRBV13 | . | TRBD1
CASNRRGGSYEQYF | TGTGCCAGCAATAGAAGGGGAGGGAGCTACGAGCAGTACTTC | TRBJ2-7 | TRBV11-2 | once | TRBD2
CASSLLAGGHEQFF | TGTGCCAGCAGCTTACTAGCGGGGGGTCATGAGCAGTTCTTC | TRBJ2-1 | TRBV11-2 | . | TRBD2
CAIRDGSSYEQYF | TGTGCCATCAGAGATGGGAGCTCCTACGAGCAGTACTTC | TRBJ2-7 | TRBV10-3 | . | .
CASSSPPRGGTDTQYF | TGCGCCAGCAGCTCCCCCCCCAGGGGGGGCACAGATACGCAGTATTTT | TRBJ2-3 | TRBV5-1 | . | .
CASSLRGNTEAFF | TGTGCCAGCAGCTTAAGAGGGAACACTGAAGCTTTCTTT | TRBJ1-1 | TRBV7-3 | . | .
CASSTRQFPNIQYF | TGTGCCAGCAGCACCAGGCAGTTCCCAAACATTCAGTACTTC | TRBJ2-4 | TRBV7-2 | . | .
CATRNGQGRYGYTF | TGCGCCACCCGGAACGGACAGGGACGGTATGGCTACACCTTC | TRBJ1-2 | TRBV4-1 | . | TRBD1
CASSRGQDFTEAFF | TGTGCCAGCAGCCGGGGACAGGATTTCACTGAAGCTTTCTTT | TRBJ1-1 | TRBV9 | . | TRBD1
CASSLREMNTEAFF | TGTGCCAGCAGCTTAAGAGAGATGAACACTGAAGCTTTCTTT | TRBJ1-1 | TRBV5-5 | . | .
CASSEVTGNTEAFF | TGTGCCAGCAGTGAAGTCACAGGAAACACTGAAGCTTTCTTT | TRBJ1-1 | TRBV6-1 | . | .
CASSFPIAGGGTGELFF | TGTGCCAGCAGCTTTCCGATCGCGGGGGGCGGGACCGGGGAGCTGTTTTTT | TRBJ2-2 | TRBV7-9 | . | TRBD2
CASRELSTLNSPLHF | TGTGCCAGCAGAGAACTCTCTACTCTTAATTCACCCCTCCACTTT | TRBJ1-6 | TRBV4-2 | . | .
CASSSQGTGANVLTF | TGTGCCAGCAGCAGTCAGGGGACTGGGGCCAACGTCCTGACTTTC | TRBJ2-6 | TRBV13 | . | .
CSGNTESGEKLFF | TGCAGCGGGAACACGGAATCCGGGGAAAAACTGTTTTTT | TRBJ1-4 | TRBV29-1 | . | .
CASSFTRSPGGLDTEAFF | TGTGCCAGCAGCTTCACTAGATCCCCAGGGGGGTTGGACACTGAAGCTTTCTTT | TRBJ1-1 | TRBV7-8 | . | TRBD1
CASNSGGGPTDTQYF | TGTGCCAGCAATTCCGGGGGGGGGCCCACAGATACGCAGTATTTT | TRBJ2-3 | TRBV6-5 | once | TRBD2
CASSPQLAGGPTDTQYF | TGTGCCAGCAGCCCGCAACTAGCGGGGGGGCCCACAGATACGCAGTATTTT | TRBJ2-3 | TRBV5-4 | . | TRBD2
CATSREETGNTGELFF | TGTGCCACCAGCAGAGAAGAGACAGGGAACACCGGGGAGCTGTTTTTT | TRBJ2-2 | TRBV15 | . | .
CASAGRTSYEQYF | TGTGCCAGCGCGGGGCGGACTTCCTACGAGCAGTACTTC | TRBJ2-7 | TRBV9 | once | .
CASSVGLAGSRQETQYF | TGTGCCAGCAGCGTGGGACTAGCGGGGTCCAGACAAGAGACCCAGTACTTC | TRBJ2-5 | TRBV9 | . | TRBD2
CASSLGSGGFTEAFF | TGTGCCAGCAGCTTAGGGTCGGGAGGGTTCACTGAAGCTTTCTTT | TRBJ1-1 | TRBV7-9 | . | .
CASSLGEGWETQYF | TGTGCCAGCAGCTTAGGCGAGGGTTGGGAGACCCAGTACTTC | TRBJ2-5 | TRBV11-2 | . | .
CASSLEAGRMGHTQYF | TGCGCCAGCAGCTTGGAGGCGGGAAGGATGGGACATACGCAGTATTTT | TRBJ2-3 | TRBV5-1 | . | .